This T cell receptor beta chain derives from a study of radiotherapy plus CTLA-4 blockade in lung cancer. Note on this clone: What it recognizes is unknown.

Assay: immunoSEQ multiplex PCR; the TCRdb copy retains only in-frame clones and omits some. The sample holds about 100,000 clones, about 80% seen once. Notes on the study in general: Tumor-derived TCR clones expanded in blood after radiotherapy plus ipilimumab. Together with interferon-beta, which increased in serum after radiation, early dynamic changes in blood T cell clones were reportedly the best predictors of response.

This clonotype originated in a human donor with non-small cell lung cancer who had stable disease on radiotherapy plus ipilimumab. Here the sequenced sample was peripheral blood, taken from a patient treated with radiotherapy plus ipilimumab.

The CDR3, as DNA: TGTGCCAGCACTACTTTTATCCGGGACAGGGGTTATGGCTACACCTTC. It yields the protein CASTTFIRDRGYGYTF. The chain has TRBV27 and TRBJ1-2; TRBD1 agrees at 10 bases. CDR1 is MNHEY and CDR2 is SMNVEV in the germline V gene (reference sequence). The CDR3 contains 16 residues. The ends lost 7 bases at V and 5 bases at J; junction bases unmatched: 13.